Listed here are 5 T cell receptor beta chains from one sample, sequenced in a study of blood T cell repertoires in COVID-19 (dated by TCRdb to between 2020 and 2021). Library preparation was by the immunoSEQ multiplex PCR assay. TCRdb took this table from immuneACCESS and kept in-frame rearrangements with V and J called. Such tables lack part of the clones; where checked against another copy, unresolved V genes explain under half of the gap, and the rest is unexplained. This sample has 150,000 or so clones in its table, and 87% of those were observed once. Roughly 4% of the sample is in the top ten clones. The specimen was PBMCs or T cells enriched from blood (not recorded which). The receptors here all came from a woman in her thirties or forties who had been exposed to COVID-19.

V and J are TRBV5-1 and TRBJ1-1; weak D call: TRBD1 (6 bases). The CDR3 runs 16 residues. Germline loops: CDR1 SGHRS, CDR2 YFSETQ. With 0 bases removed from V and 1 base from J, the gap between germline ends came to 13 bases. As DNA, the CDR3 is TGCGCCAGCAGCTTGGCGGGGGGGGCGCAGAACACTGAAGCTTTCTTT. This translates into CASSLAGGAQNTEAFF.

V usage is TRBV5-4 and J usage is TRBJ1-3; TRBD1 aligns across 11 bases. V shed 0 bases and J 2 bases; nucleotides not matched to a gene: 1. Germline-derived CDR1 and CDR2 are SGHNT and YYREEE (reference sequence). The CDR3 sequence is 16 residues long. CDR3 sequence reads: CASSLEGQGAGNTIYF. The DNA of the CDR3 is TGTGCCAGCAGCTTGGAGGGACAGGGGGCTGGAAACACCATATATTTT.

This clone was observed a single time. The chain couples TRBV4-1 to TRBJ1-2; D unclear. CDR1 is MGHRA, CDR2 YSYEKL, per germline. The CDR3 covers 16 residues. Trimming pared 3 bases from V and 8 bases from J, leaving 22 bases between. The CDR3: CASSQRASEPLKGYTF. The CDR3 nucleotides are TGCGCCAGCAGCCAGCGGGCCTCAGAGCCCCTAAAGGGCTACACCTTC.

For the CDR3, the DNA is TGTGCCAGCAGCGCCGTTGGGACTAAAGATACGCAGTATTTT. Its protein product is CASSAVGTKDTQYF. J is TRBJ2-3 and V is TRBV9; 7 bases match TRBD2. In germline, CDR1 is SGDLS, CDR2 YYNGEE. The CDR3 is 14 residues long. V was pared by 3 bases and J by 5 bases, with 6 bases of the junction left unmatched.

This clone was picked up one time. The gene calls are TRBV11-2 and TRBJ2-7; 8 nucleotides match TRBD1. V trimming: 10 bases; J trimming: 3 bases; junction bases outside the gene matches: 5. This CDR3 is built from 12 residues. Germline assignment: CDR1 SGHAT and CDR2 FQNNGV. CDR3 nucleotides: TGTGCCATCGGGACAGGCTACTACGAGCAGTACTTC. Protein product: CAIGTGYYEQYF. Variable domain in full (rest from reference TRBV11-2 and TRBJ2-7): EAGVAQSPRYKIIEKRQSVAFWCNPISGHATLYWYQQILGQGPKLLIQFQNNGVVDDSQLPKDRFSAERLKGVDSTLKIQPAKLEDSAVYLCAIGTGYYEQYFGPGTRLTVT.